This is a list of T cell receptor beta chains from one sample in a study of blood T cells in healthy people across ages. Via MiXCR, TCRdb re-called the 5' RACE reads, giving one row per CDR3 protein. The sample holds about 800,000 distinct CDR3 sequences, approximately 25% seen once. A further study also used this sample, focusing on T cells of mothers and their children.

Material: blood. The receptors shown here come from a boy under 18 in good health. CDR3s include the opening cysteine and the closing phenylalanine or tryptophan. A D gene is named only where the DNA matches it firmly. Part of the rows lack a size; the others show once, few, many or a class for expanded clones.

V	J	D	size	DNA	CDR3
TRBV2	TRBJ2-1	TRBD2	-	TGTGCCAGCAGCGGGGGACTAGCGGGGGGGAACAATGAGCAGTTCTTC	CASSGGLAGGNNEQFF
TRBV7-8	TRBJ2-6	-	few	TGTGCCAGCAGCTTAGTCGAGGGCTCTGGGGCCAACGTCCTGACTTTC	CASSLVEGSGANVLTF
TRBV7-2	TRBJ2-5	TRBD2	few	TGTGCCAGCAGCCCCGGGACTAGCGGGCTAGGGGAGACCCAGTACTTC	CASSPGTSGLGETQYF
TRBV7-9	TRBJ2-1	-	once	TGTGCCAGCAGCTTAGCTAACCTGTACAATGAGCAGCTCTTC	CASSLANLYNEQLF
TRBV9	TRBJ2-3	-	few	TGTGCCAGCAGCGGGACAAGCCACACAGATACGCAGTATTTT	CASSGTSHTDTQYF
TRBV6-2/TRBV6-3	TRBJ1-4	TRBD1	few	TGTGCCAGCACCCAGGGGGACAGCTGGAATGAAAAACTGTTTTTT	CASTQGDSWNEKLFF
TRBV19	TRBJ1-1	-	-	TGTGCCAGTAGTCCCGAACCCCGTGGGTTTGGCACTGAAGCTTTCTTT	CASSPEPRGFGTEAFF
TRBV2	TRBJ2-3	TRBD2	few	TGTGCCAGCAGTGCAACCAGCGGGAGGACAGATACGCAGTATTTT	CASSATSGRTDTQYF
TRBV4-1	TRBJ1-2	TRBD1	-	TGCGCCAGCAGCCAAGGCCCGACAGGGGGCCGGTATGGCTACACCTTC	CASSQGPTGGRYGYTF
TRBV7-8	TRBJ2-5	TRBD2	few	TGTGCCAGCAGCACACGACTAGCGGAGTTCCAAGAGACCCAGTACTTC	CASSTRLAEFQETQYF
TRBV29-1	TRBJ1-1	-	-	TGCAGCGGAACGACGGCGAACACTGAAGCTTTCTTT	CSGTTANTEAFF
TRBV4-2	TRBJ2-6	-	few	TGTGCCAGCAGCCAAGAGTGGGTTCGCGCCTCTGGGGCCAACGTCCTGACTTTC	CASSQEWVRASGANVLTF
TRBV24-1	TRBJ2-5	-	few	TGTGCCACCAGTGATCTGGACCCCCAAGAGACCCAGTACTTC	CATSDLDPQETQYF
TRBV10-3	TRBJ2-7	-	few	TGTGCCACCGGGCGGGCAGGGGTTTCCTACGAGCAGTACTTC	CATGRAGVSYEQYF
TRBV6-1	TRBJ1-3	-	-	TGTGCCAGCAGTGAAAGGCACCATGGAAACACCATATATTTT	CASSERHHGNTIYF
TRBV7-8	TRBJ2-7	TRBD2	few	TGTGCCAGCAGCTTTATAGCAGGTTCGGGACTAGCTTATTCCGAGCAGTACTTC	CASSFIAGSGLAYSEQYF
TRBV7-2	TRBJ2-2	-	few	TGTGCCAGCAGCCCACTTAACACGAACACCGGGGAGCTGTTTTTT	CASSPLNTNTGELFF
TRBV6-8	TRBJ2-5	TRBD1	-	TGTGCCAGCAGTTACTCCGGGACAGGGTTGGAGACCCAGTACTTC	CASSYSGTGLETQYF
TRBV3-1	TRBJ1-1	-	-	TGTGCCAGCAGCCAACAGGGGCGGTGGACTGAAGCTTTCTTT	CASSQQGRWTEAFF
TRBV5-1	TRBJ1-5	-	-	TGTGCCAGCAGCTTAGAGGGGGGGGATCAGCCCCAGCATTTT	CASSLEGGDQPQHF
TRBV14	TRBJ2-5	TRBD1	-	TGTGCCAGCAGCCGGGACAGGGTGCGCGAGACCCAGTACTTC	CASSRDRVRETQYF
TRBV28	TRBJ2-6	-	few	TGTGCCAGCAGTTTGCACAGGGCTGGGGCCAACGTCCTGACTTTC	CASSLHRAGANVLTF
TRBV28	TRBJ2-5	TRBD2	-	TGTGCCAGCAGTTTCCTTAGCGGGGGAGGAGAGACCCAGTACTTC	CASSFLSGGGETQYF
TRBV24-1	TRBJ2-3	-	-	TGTGCCACCAGTGACCGGGACCCTAGATTTCTGGATACGCAGTATTTT	CATSDRDPRFLDTQYF
TRBV20-1	TRBJ2-3	TRBD2	few	TGCAGTGCTAACGATTGGCTAGCGGGAGGGGTCAGCACAGATACGCAGTATTTT	CSANDWLAGGVSTDTQYF
TRBV6-6	TRBJ1-5	TRBD1	-	TGTGCCAGCAGTCCTACAGGGGGCTTTCAGCCCCAGCATTTT	CASSPTGGFQPQHF
TRBV24-1	TRBJ2-7	TRBD1	-	TGTGCCACCAGTGATCCCGGACAGGGGCAGTACTTC	CATSDPGQGQYF
TRBV7-2	TRBJ1-1	-	-	TGCGCCAGCAGCCCGGACAGAGTGGGTGAAGCTTTCTTT	CASSPDRVGEAFF
TRBV20-1	TRBJ2-1	-	few	TGCAGTGCTAATGAGGGGCCGTCCCCTTCTTACAATGAGCAGTTCTTC	CSANEGPSPSYNEQFF
TRBV7-2	TRBJ2-7	-	-	TGTGCCAGCAGCCCCCGGGACTGGGCTGGCGAGCAGTACTTC	CASSPRDWAGEQYF
TRBV6-6	TRBJ2-5	-	few	TGTGCCAGCAGCCTCCAAATAGGAGAGACCCAGTACTTC	CASSLQIGETQYF
TRBV6-5	TRBJ2-1	-	few	TGTGCCAGCAGTTACCCAGGAAACAATGAGCAGTTCTTC	CASSYPGNNEQFF
TRBV5-1	TRBJ2-1	TRBD1	few	TGCGCCAGCAGCCCAAATCCAGGGGGCTCCTACAATGAGCAGTTCTTC	CASSPNPGGSYNEQFF
TRBV10-3	TRBJ2-7	-	-	TGTGCCATCAGTGAGTCTGTGGACGAGCAGTACTTC	CAISESVDEQYF
TRBV7-2	TRBJ2-1	-	few	TGTGCCAGCAGCTCGGACGGCCCCTTGGAGCAGTTCTTC	CASSSDGPLEQFF
TRBV15	TRBJ1-5	-	few	TGTGCCACCAGCAGAGATCTCCAGAATCAGCCCCAGCATTTT	CATSRDLQNQPQHF
TRBV20-1	TRBJ2-4	-	-	TGCAGTGGAGTAAGGGACACAGAAAACATTCAGTACTTC	CSGVRDTENIQYF
TRBV29-1	TRBJ2-5	TRBD1	few	TGCAGCGTTTCGGACAGGGTGAGAGGCCAGTACTTC	CSVSDRVRGQYF
TRBV7-2	TRBJ1-4	TRBD1	few	TGTGCCAGCAGTCGACAGGGGCTTAGGGAAAAACTGTTTTTT	CASSRQGLREKLFF
TRBV11-1	TRBJ2-7	-	few	TGTGCCAGCAGCTTAGATACAGGACTTCGGGAGCAGTACTTC	CASSLDTGLREQYF
TRBV20-1	TRBJ2-7	-	-	TGCAGTGCTAGAGATCCCCGACAGGTATCTTACGAGCAGTACTTC	CSARDPRQVSYEQYF
TRBV9	TRBJ1-5	-	-	TGTGCCAGCAGCGTAGACAGCGCCCAGCCCCAGCATTTT	CASSVDSAQPQHF
TRBV27	TRBJ2-1	-	-	TGTGCCAGCAGTACTAAGGGACTTGTCAATGAGCAGTTCTTC	CASSTKGLVNEQFF
TRBV20-1	TRBJ2-1	-	-	TGCAGTGCTAGAGATCGGTCGCTGGGTAATGAGCAGTTCTTC	CSARDRSLGNEQFF
TRBV20-1	TRBJ2-7	-	-	TGCAGTGCTATCAGCCACTCCTACGAGCAGTACTTC	CSAISHSYEQYF
TRBV18	TRBJ2-1	TRBD1	-	TGTGCCAGCTCGCCAGGGACAGGGCGCAATGAGCAGTTCTTC	CASSPGTGRNEQFF